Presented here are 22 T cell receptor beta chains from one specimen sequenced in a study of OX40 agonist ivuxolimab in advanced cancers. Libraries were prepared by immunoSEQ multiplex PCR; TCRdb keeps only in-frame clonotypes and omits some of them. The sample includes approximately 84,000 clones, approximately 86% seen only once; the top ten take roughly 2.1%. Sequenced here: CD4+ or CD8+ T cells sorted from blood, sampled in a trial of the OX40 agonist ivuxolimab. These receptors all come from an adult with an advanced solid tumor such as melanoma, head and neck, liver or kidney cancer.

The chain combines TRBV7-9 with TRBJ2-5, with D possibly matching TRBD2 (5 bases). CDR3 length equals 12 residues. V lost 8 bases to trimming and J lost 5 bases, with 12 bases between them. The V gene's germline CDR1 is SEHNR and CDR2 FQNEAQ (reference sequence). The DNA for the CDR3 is TGTGCCAGCCGGGAAACCGGGGAGACCCAGTACTTC. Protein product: CASRETGETQYF.

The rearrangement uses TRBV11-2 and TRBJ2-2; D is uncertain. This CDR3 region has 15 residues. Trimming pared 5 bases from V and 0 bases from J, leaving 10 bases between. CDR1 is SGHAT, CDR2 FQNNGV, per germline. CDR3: CASSPRVANTGELFF. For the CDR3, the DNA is TGTGCCAGCAGCCCCCGGGTTGCGAACACCGGGGAGCTGTTTTTT. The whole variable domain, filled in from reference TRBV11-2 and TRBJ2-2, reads EAGVAQSPRYKIIEKRQSVAFWCNPISGHATLYWYQQILGQGPKLLIQFQNNGVVDDSQLPKDRFSAERLKGVDSTLKIQPAKLEDSAVYLCASSPRVANTGELFFGEGSRLTVL.

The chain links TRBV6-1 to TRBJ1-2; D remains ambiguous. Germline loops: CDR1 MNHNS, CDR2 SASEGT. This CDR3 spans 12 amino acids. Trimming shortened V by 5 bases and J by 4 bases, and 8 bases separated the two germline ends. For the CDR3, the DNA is TGTGCCAGCAGTTCTGGGGTCTATGGCTACACCTTC. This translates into CASSSGVYGYTF.

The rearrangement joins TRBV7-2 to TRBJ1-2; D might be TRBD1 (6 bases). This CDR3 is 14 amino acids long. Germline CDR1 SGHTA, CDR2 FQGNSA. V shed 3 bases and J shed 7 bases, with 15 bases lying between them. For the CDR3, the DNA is TGTGCCAGCAGCTTCTCAGGGGATAGGTTTGGCTACACCTTC. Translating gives CASSFSGDRFGYTF.

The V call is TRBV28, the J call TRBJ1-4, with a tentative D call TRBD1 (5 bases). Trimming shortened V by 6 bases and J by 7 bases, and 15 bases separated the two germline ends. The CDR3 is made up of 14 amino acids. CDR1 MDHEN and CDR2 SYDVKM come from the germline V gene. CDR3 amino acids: CASRSGGWGEKLFF. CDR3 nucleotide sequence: TGTGCCAGCAGATCCGGGGGATGGGGTGAAAAACTGTTTTTT.

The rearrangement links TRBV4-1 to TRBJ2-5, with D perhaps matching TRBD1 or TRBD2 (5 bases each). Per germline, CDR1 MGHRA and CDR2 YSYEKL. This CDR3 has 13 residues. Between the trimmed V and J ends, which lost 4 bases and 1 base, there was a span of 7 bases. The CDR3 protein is CASSRDGQETQYF. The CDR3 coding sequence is TGCGCCAGCAGCCGGGACGGCCAAGAGACCCAGTACTTC.

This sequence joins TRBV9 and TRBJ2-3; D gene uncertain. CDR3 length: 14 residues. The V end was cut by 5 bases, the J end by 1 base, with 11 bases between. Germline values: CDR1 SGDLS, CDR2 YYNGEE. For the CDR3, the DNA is TGTGCCAGCAGTCGGAAGCCCGGCACAGATACGCAGTATTTT. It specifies CASSRKPGTDTQYF.

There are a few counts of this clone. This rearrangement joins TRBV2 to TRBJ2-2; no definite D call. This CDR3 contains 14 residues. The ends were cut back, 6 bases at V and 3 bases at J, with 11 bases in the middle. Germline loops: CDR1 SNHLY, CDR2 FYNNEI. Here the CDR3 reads CASRSDGYTGELFF. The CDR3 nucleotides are TGTGCCAGCAGATCTGACGGATACACCGGGGAGCTGTTTTTT.

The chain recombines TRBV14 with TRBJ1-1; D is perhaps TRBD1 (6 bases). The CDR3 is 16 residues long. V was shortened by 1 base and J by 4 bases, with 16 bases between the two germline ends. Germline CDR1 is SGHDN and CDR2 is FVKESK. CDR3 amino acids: CASSQGTDPWGTEAFF. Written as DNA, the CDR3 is TGTGCCAGCAGCCAAGGGACAGACCCCTGGGGCACTGAAGCTTTCTTT.

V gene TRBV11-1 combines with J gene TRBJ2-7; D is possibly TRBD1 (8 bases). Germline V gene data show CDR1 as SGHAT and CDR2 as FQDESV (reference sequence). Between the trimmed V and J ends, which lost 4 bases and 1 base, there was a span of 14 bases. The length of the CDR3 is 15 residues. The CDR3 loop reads CASSSTGGGSYEQYF. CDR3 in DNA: TGTGCCAGCAGCTCCACAGGGGGAGGGTCCTACGAGCAGTACTTC.

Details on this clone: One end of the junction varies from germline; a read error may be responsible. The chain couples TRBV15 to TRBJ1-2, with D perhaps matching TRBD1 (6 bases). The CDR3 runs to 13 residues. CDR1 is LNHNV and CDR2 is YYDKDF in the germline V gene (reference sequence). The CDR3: CATSQDRKYGHTF. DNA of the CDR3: TGTGCCACCTCCCAGGACAGAAAATATGGCCACACCTTC.

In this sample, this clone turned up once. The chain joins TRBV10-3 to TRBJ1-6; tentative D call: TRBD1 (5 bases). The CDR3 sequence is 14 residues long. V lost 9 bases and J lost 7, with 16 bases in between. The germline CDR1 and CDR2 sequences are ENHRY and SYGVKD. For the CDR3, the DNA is TGTGCCATGTCGCACGGGACCGAAAATTCACCCCTCCACTTT. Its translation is CAMSHGTENSPLHF.

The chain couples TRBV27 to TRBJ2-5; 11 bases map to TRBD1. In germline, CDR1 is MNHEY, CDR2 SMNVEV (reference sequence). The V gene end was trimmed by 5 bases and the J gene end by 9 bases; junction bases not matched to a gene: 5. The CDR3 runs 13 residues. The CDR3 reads CASSSWDRGAQYF. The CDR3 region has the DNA TGTGCCAGCAGTAGCTGGGACAGGGGGGCCCAGTACTTC.

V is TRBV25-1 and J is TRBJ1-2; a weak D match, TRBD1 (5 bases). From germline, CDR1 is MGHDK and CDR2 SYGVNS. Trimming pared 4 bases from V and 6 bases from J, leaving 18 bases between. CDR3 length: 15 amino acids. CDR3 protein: CASSGSGQGIDGYTF. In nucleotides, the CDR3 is TGTGCCAGCAGTGGATCGGGGCAAGGGATCGATGGCTACACCTTC.

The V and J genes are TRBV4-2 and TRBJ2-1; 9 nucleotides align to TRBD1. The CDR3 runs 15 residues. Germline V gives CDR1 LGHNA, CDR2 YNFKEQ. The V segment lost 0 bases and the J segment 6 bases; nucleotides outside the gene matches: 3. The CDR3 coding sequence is TGTGCCAGCAGCCAAGACGGGACAGGGAGCAATGAGCAGTTCTTC. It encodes CASSQDGTGSNEQFF.

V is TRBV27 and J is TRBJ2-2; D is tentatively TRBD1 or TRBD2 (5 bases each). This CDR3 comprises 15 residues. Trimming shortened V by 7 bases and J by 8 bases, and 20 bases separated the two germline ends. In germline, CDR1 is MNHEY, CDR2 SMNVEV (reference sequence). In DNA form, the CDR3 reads TGTGCCAGCAAATCCGGGACGGCATTAGGAGGGGAGCTGTTTTTT. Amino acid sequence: CASKSGTALGGELFF.

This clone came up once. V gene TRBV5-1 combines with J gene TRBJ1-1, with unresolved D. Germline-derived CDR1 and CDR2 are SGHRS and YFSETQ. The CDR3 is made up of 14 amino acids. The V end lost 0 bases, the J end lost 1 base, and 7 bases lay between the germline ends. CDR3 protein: CASSLDTRNTEAFF. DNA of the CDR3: TGCGCCAGCAGCTTGGATACTCGGAACACTGAAGCTTTCTTT.

For the CDR3, the DNA is TGTGCCAGCAGCGGGACAGTCTCTGGAAACACCATATATTTT. Its protein product is CASSGTVSGNTIYF. The chain couples TRBV5-8 to TRBJ1-3; TRBD1 matches 7 bases. In germline, CDR1 is SGHTS, CDR2 YDEGEE. J gave up 0 bases and V 4 bases, and 1 base lay outside the gene matches. The CDR3 sequence is 14 residues long.

CDR3 nucleotides: TGTGCCAGCAGTCCGGGACAGGGATTCTACGAGCAGTACTTC. This translates into CASSPGQGFYEQYF. V is TRBV2 and J is TRBJ2-7; TRBD1 aligns across 9 bases. This CDR3 contains 14 residues. Germline V gives CDR1 SNHLY, CDR2 FYNNEI. J was trimmed by 3 bases and V by 5 bases; bases with no gene match: 5.

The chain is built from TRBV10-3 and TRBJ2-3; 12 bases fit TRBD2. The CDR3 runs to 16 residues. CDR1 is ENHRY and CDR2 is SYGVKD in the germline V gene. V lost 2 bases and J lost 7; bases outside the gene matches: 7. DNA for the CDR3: TGTGCCATCAGTGAGCCTAGCGGGGGGGCACTTTATACGCAGTATTTT. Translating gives CAISEPSGGALYTQYF.

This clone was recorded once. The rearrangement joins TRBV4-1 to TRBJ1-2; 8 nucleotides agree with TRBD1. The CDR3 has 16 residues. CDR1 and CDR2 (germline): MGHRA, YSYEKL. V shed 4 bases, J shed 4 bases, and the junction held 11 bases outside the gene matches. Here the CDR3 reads CASSPTGAAGFYGYTF. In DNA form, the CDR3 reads TGCGCCAGCAGCCCGACAGGGGCCGCCGGTTTCTATGGCTACACCTTC.

CDR3 sequence reads: CASSFQPAEAGNTIYF. The CDR3 DNA reads as TGTGCCAGCAGCTTTCAACCCGCCGAAGCTGGAAACACCATATATTTT. V and J are TRBV11-2 and TRBJ1-3; D gene ambiguous. CDR3 length: 16 residues. CDR1 is SGHAT and CDR2 is FQNNGV in the germline V gene. The V and J ends lost 3 bases and 2 bases respectively, with 14 bases between them.